The 29 T cell receptor beta chains below were found in one sample sequenced in a study of T-cell reconstitution after alpha-beta-depleted transplantation in children. Molecular barcoding with unique molecular identifiers was used for the TCRbeta library. TCRdb re-called the PCR reads through MiXCR, storing one row per CDR3 protein. The table has hundreds of thousands of distinct CDR3 sequences, roughly 13% seen once. This sample comprised PBMCs, obtained before TCRalphabeta/CD19-depleted stem cell transplant. These receptors were obtained from a girl aged 2 to 10 with congenital amegakaryocytic thrombocytopenia, due to receive a stem cell transplant.

At least ten counts were recorded for this clonotype. The V gene is TRBV12-3 or TRBV12-4, the J gene TRBJ1-5; D is unresolved. The CDR3 loop spans 14 amino acids. The V end lost 2 bases, the J end lost 5 bases, and 10 bases lay between the germline ends. In nucleotides, the CDR3 is TGTGCCAGCAGTTTACTCAGCCAGGATCAGCCCCAGCATTTT. This sequence encodes CASSLLSQDQPQHF.

The rearrangement joins TRBV5-1 to TRBJ2-1; 8 bases match TRBD1. Trimming cost V 3 bases and J 9 bases; bases outside gene matches: 11. Per germline, CDR1 SGHRS and CDR2 YFSETQ. The CDR3 is 15 amino acids. CDR3 sequence: CASSSYRGDVGEQFF. The CDR3 bases are TGCGCCAGCAGCTCCTACAGGGGGGACGTGGGTGAGCAGTTCTTC.

Ten or more counts support this clonotype. The chain employs TRBV5-1 and TRBJ2-2; 11 bases fit TRBD2. Germline CDR1 is SGHRS and CDR2 is YFSETQ. Unmatched junction bases numbered 9, after V lost 4 bases and J lost 1 base. The CDR3 runs to 18 residues. CDR3 sequence (DNA): TGCGCCAGCAGCACCTTATCTAGCGGGAGGAAGAACACCGGGGAGCTGTTTTTT. Encoded protein: CASSTLSSGRKNTGELFF.

This clonotype was recorded many times. The chain joins TRBV7-2 to TRBJ2-2, with TRBD2 matching over 14 bases. The CDR3 is 16 amino acids. Germline assignment: CDR1 SGHTA and CDR2 FQGNSA. V was clipped by 3 bases and J by 8 bases; unmatched bases: 5. For the CDR3, the DNA is TGTGCCAGCAGCTTGACTAGCGGGAGGGGAAGTGGGGAGCTGTTTTTT. Its translation is CASSLTSGRGSGELFF.

This clonotype was recorded a few times. The genes are TRBV20-1 and TRBJ2-5; D may match TRBD1 or TRBD2 (5 bases each). Trimming shortened V by 6 bases and J by 5 bases, and 22 bases separated the two germline ends. The CDR3 has 15 residues. CDR1 is DFQATT, CDR2 SNEGSKA, per germline (reference sequence). The CDR3 sequence is CSARRGWQGYETQYF. The DNA of the CDR3 is TGCAGTGCCAGAAGAGGGTGGCAGGGATATGAGACCCAGTACTTC.

This clonotype was observed a few times. The gene calls are TRBV28 and TRBJ1-3; D might be TRBD1 (5 bases). The germline V gene has CDR1 MDHEN and CDR2 SYDVKM. CDR3 length equals 11 residues. Between the trimmed V and J ends, which lost 5 bases and 9 bases, there was a span of 8 bases. CDR3 loop: CASSHTGTIYF. The CDR3 nucleotides are TGTGCCAGCAGTCACACAGGCACCATATATTTT.

This clonotype was counted many times. The chain carries TRBV5-1 and TRBJ1-5; D is perhaps TRBD1 (6 bases). The V end lost 7 bases, the J end lost 5 bases, and 19 bases lay between the germline ends. CDR1 and CDR2 (germline): SGHRS, YFSETQ. The CDR3 is 15 amino acids. CDR3 loop: CASSEGGLNHQPQHF. The CDR3 coding sequence is TGCGCCAGCTCAGAGGGGGGCCTAAACCATCAGCCCCAGCATTTT.

V is TRBV7-7 and J is TRBJ2-3, with 11 positions matching TRBD2. CDR1 and CDR2 from the germline V gene are SSHAT and FNYEAQ (reference sequence). Germline trimming cut 5 bases from V and 2 bases from J; bases unmatched to any gene: 6. CDR3 length: 16 residues. Here the CDR3 reads CASSMGTSGHTDTQYF. CDR3 sequence (DNA): TGTGCCAGCAGCATGGGGACTAGCGGCCACACAGATACGCAGTATTTT.

The chain links TRBV2 to TRBJ2-1; possibly TRBD1 for D (5 bases). Trimming stripped 6 bases from V and 3 bases from J, with 15 bases between. Germline CDR1 SNHLY, CDR2 FYNNEI. The CDR3 spans 15 residues. CDR3 sequence (DNA): TGTGCCAGCAGGGAGAGTGGGGCGAGCTACAATGAGCAGTTCTTC. This codes for CASRESGASYNEQFF.

V is TRBV21-1 and J is TRBJ2-7; the DNA was not compared with TRBD1, the D call given in the table. TRBV21-1 is listed as a pseudogene. There are 17 residues in the CDR3. The chain's CDR3 is CASMEKAGEDESYEQYF. DNA for the CDR3: TGTGCCAGCATGGAGAAGGCGGGGGAAGACGAATCCTACGAGCAGTACTTC.

The rearrangement uses TRBV20-1 and TRBJ2-3, with 12 bases identical to TRBD1. The CDR3 length is 16 residues. Trimming at V came to 3 bases and at J to 4 bases, leaving 8 bases not matched to a gene. Germline CDR1 reads DFQATT; CDR2 reads SNEGSKA (reference sequence). In DNA form, the CDR3 reads TGCAGTGCTAGGGGGGCCGGGACAGGGGGCGCAGATACGCAGTATTTT. It translates to CSARGAGTGGADTQYF.

This chain links TRBV15 with TRBJ2-7; 7 bases agree with TRBD1. The germline V gene encodes CDR1 LNHNV and CDR2 YYDKDF (reference sequence). There are 13 residues in the CDR3. With 8 bases clipped from V and 4 bases from J, the junction kept 8 bases outside the gene matches. CDR3 in DNA: TGTGCCACCGGGACAGCTCCGAGGTACGAGCAGTACTTC. It translates to CATGTAPRYEQYF.

This clonotype was seen only a few times. J is TRBJ2-3 and V is TRBV7-8; 9 bases fit TRBD2. The J segment lost 6 bases and the V segment lost 10 bases, leaving 14 bases of the junction unmatched. From germline, CDR1 is SGHVS and CDR2 FQNEAQ. The CDR3 runs to 15 residues. The CDR3 coding sequence is TGTGCCAACCGCGGGGGGGAGGGGCAAGCGGATACGCAGTATTTT. The encoded protein is CANRGGEGQADTQYF.

This clonotype has at least ten counts. The rearrangement joins TRBV12-3 or TRBV12-4 to TRBJ2-1; 12 bases are a match to TRBD2. The CDR3 runs to 18 residues. V shed 3 bases, J shed 4 bases, and the junction held 10 bases outside the gene matches. CDR3 in DNA: TGTGCCAGCAGTTTTCTAGCGGGAGGGAATAGGGATTACAATGAGCAGTTCTTC. Translating it yields CASSFLAGGNRDYNEQFF.

This clonotype appeared a few times. The chain combines TRBV6-2 or TRBV6-3 with TRBJ2-3; D is possibly TRBD2 (6 bases). Germline-derived CDR1 and CDR2 are MNHEY and SVGEGT. The CDR3 covers 19 residues. Trimming removed 5 bases at V and 2 bases at J, with 26 bases between. The CDR3 nucleotides are TGTGCCAGCAGTCCCCCATCAGCCTTTTGGCGGGGCCTCACAGATACGCAGTATTTT. It specifies CASSPPSAFWRGLTDTQYF.

This clonotype was seen a handful of times. The chain couples TRBV14 to TRBJ2-1, with D hard to call. CDR1 is SGHDN, CDR2 FVKESK, per germline. The CDR3 sequence is 15 residues long. With 1 base removed from V and 12 bases from J, the gap between germline ends came to 19 bases. CDR3 protein: CASSQGRSYNERQFF. The CDR3 DNA is TGTGCCAGCAGCCAAGGACGGAGCTACAATGAGCGGCAGTTCTTC.

This clonotype was observed a handful of times. The chain carries TRBV29-1 and TRBJ1-1; D gene uncertain. Trimming took off 7 bases at V and 1 base at J, with 19 bases between the two ends. This CDR3 is built from 15 residues. CDR1 is SQVTM, CDR2 ANQGSEA, per germline. The CDR3 DNA reads as TGCAGCGCCCGGGAGACTCTGACACCGAACACTGAAGCTTTCTTT. The encoded protein is CSARETLTPNTEAFF.

The rearrangement uses TRBV25-1 and TRBJ2-2, with 8 bases aligning to TRBD1. CDR1 and CDR2 (germline): MGHDK, SYGVNS. This CDR3 is 16 amino acids long. The ends lost 0 bases at V and 7 bases at J; junction bases unmatched: 7. The chain's CDR3 is CASSEYNGQGIGELFF. Here the CDR3 DNA reads TGTGCCAGCAGTGAATATAACGGACAGGGAATCGGGGAGCTGTTTTTT.

Points on this clonotype: The CDR3 end shows no conserved phenylalanine or tryptophan, and so a read error is likely. It is unclear where the CDR3 begins or ends on the DNA, so no DNA is shown, and the CDR3 is as TCRdb lists it. The CDR3 reads CASSSARDSPSSY. The V gene is TRBV28, the J gene TRBJ2-7; no DNA check was done on the table's D call, TRBD1. A total of 13 residues make up the CDR3, ends included. CDR1 is MDHEN and CDR2 is SYDVKM in the germline V gene.

This clonotype has ten or more counts. The CDR3 loop reads CSVGILITDTQYF. CDR3 DNA: TGCAGCGTTGGGATTCTGATCACAGATACGCAGTATTTT. The rearrangement links TRBV29-1 to TRBJ2-3; D remains ambiguous. The CDR3 covers 13 residues. The germline V gene has CDR1 SQVTM and CDR2 ANQGSEA. The ends were cut back, 4 bases at V and 2 bases at J, with 10 bases in the middle.

The gene calls are TRBV20-1 and TRBJ1-1; a possible D gene is TRBD1 (6 bases). The CDR3 contains 13 residues. Germline CDR1 is DFQATT and CDR2 is SNEGSKA (reference sequence). The V end was cut by 6 bases, the J end by 4 bases, with 15 bases between. As DNA, the CDR3 is TGCAGTGCCCAGAGAGGGGGGAGCACTGAAGCTTTCTTT. It specifies CSAQRGGSTEAFF.

The chain couples TRBV24-1 to TRBJ2-3, with 12 bases identical to TRBD2. The germline V gene encodes CDR1 KGHDR and CDR2 SFDVKD. CDR3 length: 14 amino acids. Germline trimming cut 9 bases from V and 5 bases from J; bases unmatched to any gene: 5. The CDR3 DNA follows: TGTGCCACCGGCGTGACTAGCGGGAGAGATACGCAGTATTTT. Residues: CATGVTSGRDTQYF.

This clonotype was observed at least ten times. The rearrangement joins TRBV12-3 or TRBV12-4 to TRBJ1-3; no clear D gene. Trimming cost V 0 bases and J 0 bases, with 6 bases left between them. The CDR3 runs 15 residues. The CDR3 DNA is TGTGCCAGCAGTTTAGCAAGAGCCTCTGGAAACACCATATATTTT. It specifies CASSLARASGNTIYF.

V and J are TRBV7-3 and TRBJ2-1; TRBD2 aligns across 14 bases. With V trimmed by 5 bases and J by 9 bases, 12 bases remained unmatched. CDR1 and CDR2 (germline): SGHTA, FQGTGA. The CDR3 spans 17 residues. The CDR3 here is CASSRGTSGRGTSEQFF. CDR3 in DNA: TGTGCCAGCAGCCGTGGGACTAGCGGGAGAGGAACCAGTGAGCAGTTCTTC.

This clonotype was found many times. The chain recombines TRBV20-1 with TRBJ2-1; 7 bases align to TRBD2. The germline V gene encodes CDR1 DFQATT and CDR2 SNEGSKA (reference sequence). V was pared by 5 bases and J by 8 bases, with 15 bases of the junction left unmatched. CDR3 length: 15 amino acids. CDR3 sequence (DNA): TGCAGTGCTCCTTCTACTAGCGCGACTGGCGATGAGCAGTTCTTC. It specifies CSAPSTSATGDEQFF.

This clonotype was seen a few times. The chain carries TRBV21-1 and TRBJ2-7. TRBV21-1 has pseudogene status. The CDR3 consists of 12 residues. CDR3 sequence: CASSKVSEQQYF. CDR3 in DNA: TGTGCCAGCAGCAAAGTTTCGGAACAGCAGTACTTC.

This clonotype was observed many times. Written as DNA, the CDR3 is TGCGCCAGCAGCTTGGGTGTTGCTACTGAAGCTTTCTTT. This translates into CASSLGVATEAFF. The chain has TRBV5-1 and TRBJ1-1; D unresolved. From germline, CDR1 is SGHRS and CDR2 YFSETQ. Deletions cut 0 bases from V and 5 bases from J, with 8 bases between. The CDR3 covers 13 residues.

This clonotype appeared many times. The genes are TRBV6-1 and TRBJ2-2; D call uncertain. Germline V gene data show CDR1 as MNHNS and CDR2 as SASEGT. V gave up 1 base and J gave up 3 bases, with 9 bases separating them. The CDR3 runs 15 residues. CDR3 region: CASSEGPWDTGELFF. For the CDR3, the DNA is TGTGCCAGCAGTGAAGGCCCATGGGACACCGGGGAGCTGTTTTTT.

This clonotype has at least ten counts. The chain combines TRBV20-1 with TRBJ2-1, with 7 bases that match TRBD2. In germline, CDR1 is DFQATT, CDR2 SNEGSKA (reference sequence). V dropped 2 bases and J dropped 5; count of bases not matched to a gene: 3. The length of the CDR3 is 13 residues. The CDR3 DNA is TGCAGTGCTAGAAAGCTAGCGGACAATGAGCAGTTCTTC. It codes for CSARKLADNEQFF.